Presented here are 21 T cell receptor beta chains from one specimen sequenced in a study of T-cell reconstitution after alpha-beta-depleted transplantation in children. A library of TCRbeta sequences, prepared with unique molecular identifiers, was generated. TCRdb itself ran the PCR reads through MiXCR, one entry per CDR3 protein. Here the sample spans 120,000 to 150,000 distinct CDR3 sequences, 8.8% being singletons. The material was PBMCs, mostly from graft donor cells, obtained 180 days after TCRalphabeta/CD19-depleted stem cell transplant. The receptors derive from a female patient between 2 and 15 years old who had a stem cell transplant for congenital amegakaryocytic thrombocytopenia, so the T cells may come from the graft donor.

This clonotype has at least ten counts. The chain combines TRBV6-2 or TRBV6-3 with TRBJ2-7; 7 bases agree with TRBD2. Per germline, CDR1 MNHEY and CDR2 SVGEGT. V was clipped by 3 bases and J by 2 bases; unmatched bases: 7. The CDR3 totals 15 residues. The CDR3 DNA reads as TGTGCCAGCAGTTATGGGCTAGCGGATGCCTACGAGCAGTACTTC. It yields the protein CASSYGLADAYEQYF.

This clonotype was recorded a few times. The junction differs from germline at one of its ends, possibly a read error. This sequence joins TRBV6-2 or TRBV6-3 and TRBJ2-4; 9 bases match TRBD2. Germline values: CDR1 MNHEY, CDR2 SVGEGT. This CDR3 has 18 residues. The DNA for the CDR3 is TGTGCCAGCAGAGCGCCGGGACTAGCTGTTTTAGCCAAAAACAGTCAGTACTTC. Translated: CASRAPGLAVLAKNSQYF.

Many counts were recorded for this clonotype. The chain joins TRBV5-1 to TRBJ2-7; D not resolved. This CDR3 contains 14 residues. Germline CDR1 SGHRS, CDR2 YFSETQ. Trimming stripped 4 bases from V and 3 bases from J, with 14 bases between. The chain's CDR3 is CASSPGSIVYEQYF. In DNA form, the CDR3 reads TGCGCCAGCAGCCCAGGATCGATAGTCTACGAGCAGTACTTC.

The rearrangement uses TRBV3-1 and TRBJ1-1; D unresolved. The germline CDR1 and CDR2 sequences are LGHDT and YNNKEL (reference sequence). This CDR3 has 13 residues. Trimming cost V 3 bases and J 3 bases, with 8 bases left between them. The CDR3 region has the DNA TGTGCCAGCAGCCAGAACCCAGACACTGAAGCTTTCTTT. Amino acids: CASSQNPDTEAFF.

This clonotype has ten or more counts. The chain is built from TRBV20-1 and TRBJ1-6; 9 bases map to TRBD1. V was pared by 0 bases and J by 7 bases, with 7 bases of the junction left unmatched. Germline lookup yields CDR1 DFQATT and CDR2 SNEGSKA (reference sequence). This CDR3 region has 16 residues. This CDR3 is CSAREEGTGRNSPLHF. CDR3 nucleotide sequence: TGCAGTGCTAGAGAGGAAGGGACAGGGAGGAATTCACCCCTCCACTTT.

The chain recombines TRBV6-1 with TRBJ1-5; D is ambiguous. This CDR3 comprises 13 residues. The V gene's germline CDR1 is MNHNS and CDR2 SASEGT. The germline V and J ends were trimmed by 1 base and 5 bases, with 6 bases remaining between them. This CDR3 reads CASSEGFYQPQHF. CDR3 nucleotide sequence: TGTGCCAGCAGTGAAGGGTTCTATCAGCCCCAGCATTTT.

This clonotype was picked up many times. This rearrangement joins TRBV20-1 to TRBJ2-1; D gene uncertain. CDR1 DFQATT and CDR2 SNEGSKA come from the germline V gene (reference sequence). Trimming took 4 bases from V and 5 from J, leaving 3 bases between them. The CDR3 loop spans 10 amino acids. CDR3 sequence (DNA): TGCAGTGCTACTGACAATGAGCAGTTCTTC. It is translated as CSATDNEQFF.

This clonotype was seen ten or more times. The chain is built from TRBV5-1 and TRBJ2-1; 7 bases map to TRBD2. Unmatched junction bases numbered 8, after V lost 4 bases and J lost 7 bases. This CDR3 has 14 amino acids. Germline V gene sequence: CDR1 SGHRS, CDR2 YFSETQ. The CDR3 protein is CASSASGTKNEQFF. The CDR3 DNA reads TGCGCCAGCAGCGCTTCCGGGACTAAAAATGAGCAGTTCTTC.

Many counts were recorded for this clonotype. The V call is TRBV4-2, the J call TRBJ1-4; D is unclear. The germline gives CDR1 LGHNA, CDR2 YNFKEQ. Between the trimmed V and J ends, which lost 0 bases and 4 bases, there was a span of 12 bases. This CDR3 is 16 amino acids long. CDR3 residues: CASSQDLRRFNEKLFF. For the CDR3, the DNA is TGTGCCAGCAGCCAAGATTTAAGGCGGTTTAATGAAAAACTGTTTTTT.

The chain couples TRBV20-1 to TRBJ2-2; D is ambiguous. The CDR3 consists of 14 residues. V lost 1 base to trimming and J lost 0 bases, with 6 bases between them. Germline values: CDR1 DFQATT, CDR2 SNEGSKA (reference sequence). CDR3 nucleotide sequence: TGCAGTGCTAGAGGTCCTGCGAACACCGGGGAGCTGTTTTTT. Translating gives CSARGPANTGELFF.

The table lists this clonotype with many counts. This chain uses TRBV28 with TRBJ1-2; D might be TRBD1 (5 bases). The CDR3 spans 14 residues. Per the germline V gene, CDR1 is MDHEN and CDR2 is SYDVKM. The V end lost 5 bases, the J end lost 4 bases, and 14 bases lay between the germline ends. CDR3 sequence reads: CASSTGQGAYGYTF. CDR3 bases: TGTGCCAGCAGTACCGGCCAGGGTGCCTATGGCTACACCTTC.

This clonotype was found a few times. The genes are TRBV20-1 and TRBJ2-3, with a weak D call TRBD2 (6 bases). CDR1 and CDR2 (germline): DFQATT, SNEGSKA (reference sequence). The CDR3 extends over 14 amino acids. V lost 4 bases, J lost 0 bases, and 11 bases lay in between. CDR3 residues: CSATRDPSTDTQYF. As DNA, the CDR3 is TGCAGTGCTACGCGGGATCCTAGCACAGATACGCAGTATTTT.

This clonotype was observed at least ten times. The chain links TRBV4-3 to TRBJ1-6; 7 nucleotides line up with TRBD1. The ends lost 3 bases at V and 9 bases at J; junction bases unmatched: 5. This CDR3 region has 14 residues. Germline V lookup: CDR1 LGHNA, CDR2 YSLEER. This CDR3 reads CASSQRDSFSPLHF. CDR3 coding DNA: TGCGCCAGCAGCCAGCGGGACAGTTTTTCACCCCTCCACTTT.

This clonotype was recorded many times. V is TRBV28 and J is TRBJ2-1, with no clear D. Trimming took 1 base from V and 1 from J, leaving 11 bases between them. This CDR3 region has 16 residues. Germline CDR1 reads MDHEN; CDR2 reads SYDVKM. The CDR3 loop is CASSLLGPRSYNEQFF. The CDR3 DNA reads as TGTGCCAGCAGTTTATTAGGGCCAAGGTCCTACAATGAGCAGTTCTTC.

Ten or more counts support this clonotype. V and J are TRBV5-1 and TRBJ1-2; a weak D match, TRBD1 (5 bases). Germline V lookup: CDR1 SGHRS, CDR2 YFSETQ. CDR3 size: 14 residues. The germline V and J ends were trimmed by 4 bases and 3 bases, with 13 bases remaining between them. The chain's CDR3 is CASSGEGAHYGYTF. CDR3 nucleotides: TGCGCCAGCAGCGGGGAAGGGGCGCACTATGGCTACACCTTC. The complete variable domain, with remaining parts taken from reference TRBV5-1 and TRBJ1-2, reads KAGVTQTPRYLIKTRGQQVTLSCSPISGHRSVSWYQQTPGQGLQFLFEYFSETQRNKGNFPGRFSGRQFSNSRSEMNVSTLELGDSALYLCASSGEGAHYGYTFGSGTRLTVV.

The chain carries TRBV20-1 and TRBJ1-6; 7 positions agree with TRBD1. The CDR3 spans 14 residues. Germline loops: CDR1 DFQATT, CDR2 SNEGSKA (reference sequence). V lost 6 bases to trimming and J lost 7 bases; unmatched junction nucleotides: 9. The CDR3 protein is CSARGSRGNSPLHF. The CDR3 DNA sequence: TGCAGTGCCAGGGGGAGCAGGGGAAATTCACCCCTCCACTTT.

This clonotype has at least ten counts. The J gene is TRBJ2-7, the V gene TRBV3-1, with a tentative D call TRBD1 (6 bases). This CDR3 is 13 amino acids long. The ends were cut back, 5 bases at V and 5 bases at J, with 13 bases in the middle. Germline loops: CDR1 LGHDT, CDR2 YNNKEL (reference sequence). CDR3 loop: CASSDRTLHEQYF. CDR3 sequence (DNA): TGTGCCAGCAGCGACAGGACTCTACACGAGCAGTACTTC.

The chain combines TRBV5-1 with TRBJ1-2; 7 positions agree with TRBD1. CDR1 is SGHRS, CDR2 YFSETQ, per germline. Germline trimming cut 3 bases from V and 8 bases from J; bases unmatched to any gene: 7. The CDR3 is 13 residues long. In DNA form, the CDR3 reads TGCGCCAGCAGCTCCACAGGGGTGGGAGGCTACACCTTC. Amino acid sequence: CASSSTGVGGYTF.

The chain uses TRBV20-1 and TRBJ1-2; 12 bases are a match to TRBD1. This CDR3 comprises 12 residues. CDR1 is DFQATT and CDR2 is SNEGSKA in the germline V gene (reference sequence). V lost 6 bases to trimming and J lost 7 bases; unmatched junction nucleotides: 3. The CDR3 DNA follows: TGCAGTGCGGGACAGGGGGCGCGTGGCTACACCTTC. As protein: CSAGQGARGYTF.

This clonotype has ten or more counts. This chain uses TRBV6-5 with TRBJ2-3; 8 nucleotides match TRBD1. From germline, CDR1 is MNHEY and CDR2 SVGAGI. J was trimmed by 5 bases and V by 4 bases; bases with no gene match: 5. This CDR3 comprises 14 residues. The CDR3 is CASSFATGVDTQYF. The CDR3 DNA sequence: TGTGCCAGCAGTTTCGCGACAGGGGTAGATACGCAGTATTTT.

As to this clonotype: A single base separates this from a much larger clone, so it may be a read error. The rearrangement joins TRBV24-1 to TRBJ2-1; D possibly corresponds to TRBD2 (5 bases). This CDR3 has 18 residues. CDR1 and CDR2 (germline): KGHDR, SFDVKD. The V and J ends lost 0 bases and 3 bases respectively, with 17 bases between them. The CDR3 reads CATSDLRDSSWNYNEQFF. As DNA, the CDR3 is TGTGCCACCAGTGATTTGCGTGACTCTAGCTGGAACTACAATGAGCAGTTCTTC.